This T cell receptor beta chain was documented in a study of T-cell memory formation after mild COVID-19. Whole-study results and caveats: Unconfirmed was the SARS-CoV-2 specificity of second-wave clones that peaked on day 37. Mainly in CM and EM were contracting CD4+ clones; CD8+ were in EMRA.

Points on this clonotype: Its specificity is not known.

TCRdb re-called the 5' RACE reads with MiXCR, one entry per CDR3 protein. The table lists hundreds of thousands of distinct CDR3 sequences, 15% to 20% of them singletons. Germline V gene data show CDR1 as SEHNR and CDR2 as FQNEAQ (reference sequence). V lost 5 bases, J lost 7 bases, and 9 bases lay in between. The CDR3 extends over 11 amino acids. The receptor was derived from an adult woman who had mild COVID-19 (a few samples of this study predate the infection). Cell type and time point are not known. The gene calls are TRBV7-9 and TRBJ2-7; no definite D call. The sample consisted of PBMCs or a T cell subset sorted from them (not recorded which). The CDR3 DNA sequence: TGTGCCAGCAGCCCACAATGGGAGCAGTACTTC. Translation: CASSPQWEQYF.